This T cell receptor beta chain came from a study of T cells after posttransplantation cyclophosphamide. Study-wide results and caveats: Blood and skin or GI T cell repertoires showed limited TRB overlap. Later post-transplant blood repertoires were often dominated by donor CD8+ memory clones. Recipient CMV seropositivity and CMV reactivation strongly tracked TRB clonality.

CDR1 MNHEY and CDR2 SVGAGI come from the germline V gene. This CDR3 spans 15 amino acids. The V and J ends lost 6 bases and 5 bases, in that order; junction bases with no gene match: 11. This clone was found many times. Its antigen is not identified. TCRdb's copy holds only in-frame clones and misses some; the assay was immunoSEQ multiplex PCR. The data show almost 35,000 clones, with none appearing a single time. The receptor's source is a woman in her 50s in good health and a related stem cell transplant donor. What was sequenced was PBMCs. The rearrangement joins TRBV6-5 to TRBJ1-2; the match to TRBD1 covers 8 bases. This chain's CDR3 is CASRTNDRGGYGYTF. DNA of the CDR3: TGTGCCAGCAGAACAAACGACAGGGGAGGGTATGGCTACACCTTC.